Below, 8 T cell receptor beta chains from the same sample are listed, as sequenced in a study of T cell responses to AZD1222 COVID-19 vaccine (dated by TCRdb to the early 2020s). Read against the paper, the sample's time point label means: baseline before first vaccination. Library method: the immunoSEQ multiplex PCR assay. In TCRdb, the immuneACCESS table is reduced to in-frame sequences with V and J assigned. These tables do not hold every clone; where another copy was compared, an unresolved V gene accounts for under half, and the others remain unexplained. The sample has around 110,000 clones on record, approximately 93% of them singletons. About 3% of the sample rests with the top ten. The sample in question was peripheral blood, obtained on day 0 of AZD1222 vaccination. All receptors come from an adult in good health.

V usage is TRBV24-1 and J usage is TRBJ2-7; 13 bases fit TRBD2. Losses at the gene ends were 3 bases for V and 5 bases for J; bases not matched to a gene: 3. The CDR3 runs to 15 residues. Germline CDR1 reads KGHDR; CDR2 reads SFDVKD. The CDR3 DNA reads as TGTGCCACCAGTGATAGACTAGCGGGAGGAAACGAGCAGTACTTC. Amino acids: CATSDRLAGGNEQYF.

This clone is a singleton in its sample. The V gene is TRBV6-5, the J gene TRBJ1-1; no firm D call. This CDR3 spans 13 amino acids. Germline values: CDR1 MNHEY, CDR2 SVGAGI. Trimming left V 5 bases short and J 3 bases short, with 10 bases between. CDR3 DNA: TGTGCCAGCAGTACAGAGCGGTACACTGAAGCTTTCTTT. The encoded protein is CASSTERYTEAFF.

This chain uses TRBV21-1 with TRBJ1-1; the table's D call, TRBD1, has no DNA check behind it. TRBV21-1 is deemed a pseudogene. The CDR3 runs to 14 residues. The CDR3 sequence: CASRAGARGAEAFF. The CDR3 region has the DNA TGTGCCAGCAGGGCAGGGGCTAGGGGAGCAGAAGCTTTCTTT.

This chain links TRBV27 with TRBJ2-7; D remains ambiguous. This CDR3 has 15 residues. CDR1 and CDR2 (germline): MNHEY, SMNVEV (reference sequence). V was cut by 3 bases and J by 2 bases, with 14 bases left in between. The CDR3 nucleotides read TGTGCCAGCAGTTTTAGCTCAGGCAGGACCTACGAGCAGTACTTC. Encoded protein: CASSFSSGRTYEQYF.

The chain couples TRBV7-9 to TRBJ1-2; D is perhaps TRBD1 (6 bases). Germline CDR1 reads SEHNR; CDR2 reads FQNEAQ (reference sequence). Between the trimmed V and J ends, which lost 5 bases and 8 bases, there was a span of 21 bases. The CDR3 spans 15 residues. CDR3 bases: TGTGCCAGCAGCATAGTGTTCCGGGACAACTCAGGCTACACCTTC. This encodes CASSIVFRDNSGYTF.

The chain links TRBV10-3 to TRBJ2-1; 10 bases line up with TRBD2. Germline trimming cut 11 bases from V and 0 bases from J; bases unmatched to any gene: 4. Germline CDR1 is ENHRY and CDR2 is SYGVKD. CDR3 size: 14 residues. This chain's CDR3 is CASSSGSSYNEQFF. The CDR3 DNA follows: TGTGCCTCCTCTAGCGGGAGCTCCTACAATGAGCAGTTCTTC.

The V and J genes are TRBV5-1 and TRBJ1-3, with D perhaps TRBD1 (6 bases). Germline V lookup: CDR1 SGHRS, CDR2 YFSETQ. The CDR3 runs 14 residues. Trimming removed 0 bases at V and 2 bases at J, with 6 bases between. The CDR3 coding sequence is TGCGCCAGCAGCTTGGACAGGGCTGGAAACACCATATATTTT. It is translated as CASSLDRAGNTIYF.

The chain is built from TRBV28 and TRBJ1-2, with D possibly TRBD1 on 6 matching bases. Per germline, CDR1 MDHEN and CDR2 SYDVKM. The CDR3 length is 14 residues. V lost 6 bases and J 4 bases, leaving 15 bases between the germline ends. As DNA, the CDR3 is TGTGCCAGCAGCATACAGGGTAGCTTCTATGGCTACACCTTC. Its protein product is CASSIQGSFYGYTF.